These 6 T cell receptor beta chains were sequenced from one sample in a study of somatic mutations in cytotoxic T cells in rheumatoid arthritis. Clones were sequenced by immunoSEQ multiplex PCR, and TCRdb holds only the in-frame ones, with some missing. The data show about 12,000 clones, approximately 69% seen once. Sequenced sample: CD8+ T cells sorted from blood. These receptors were collected from a man in his sixties or seventies in good health.

The rearrangement links TRBV27 to TRBJ2-7; possibly TRBD1 for D (5 bases). V lost 5 bases to trimming and J lost 4 bases, with 15 bases between them. From germline, CDR1 is MNHEY and CDR2 SMNVEV (reference sequence). This CDR3 contains 14 residues. This chain's CDR3 is CASSPQASGYEQYF. The CDR3 region has the DNA TGTGCCAGCAGTCCCCAGGCTTCAGGGTACGAGCAGTACTTC.

The gene calls are TRBV5-4 and TRBJ2-7, with TRBD2 as a possible D gene (5 bases). This CDR3 is built from 14 residues. V was pared by 0 bases and J by 4 bases, with 11 bases between. Germline V gene sequence: CDR1 SGHNT, CDR2 YYREEE (reference sequence). This CDR3 is CASSLEASTYEQYF. Written as DNA, the CDR3 is TGTGCCAGCAGCTTGGAGGCTAGCACGTACGAGCAGTACTTC.

V usage is TRBV6-5 and J usage is TRBJ2-1; 11 bases match TRBD2. V lost 0 bases to trimming and J lost 13 bases; unmatched junction nucleotides: 2. The CDR3 runs to 13 residues. The germline V gene has CDR1 MNHEY and CDR2 SVGAGI. The CDR3 is CASSYSGLAAQFF. CDR3 coding DNA: TGTGCCAGCAGTTACTCGGGACTAGCGGCCCAGTTCTTC.

The V and J genes are TRBV7-9 and TRBJ1-1; D might be TRBD1 (6 bases). CDR1 and CDR2 from the germline V gene are SEHNR and FQNEAQ (reference sequence). The CDR3 extends over 17 amino acids. Trimming left V 5 bases short and J 0 bases short, with 19 bases between. CDR3 sequence: CASSPEGGRKVNTEAFF. The CDR3 DNA follows: TGTGCCAGCAGCCCCGAGGGGGGGCGGAAGGTGAACACTGAAGCTTTCTTT.

The chain has TRBV4-3 and TRBJ1-1; D gene ambiguous. This CDR3 has 12 amino acids. Germline CDR1 and CDR2: LGHNA and YSLEER. With 1 base removed from V and 3 bases from J, the gap between germline ends came to 3 bases. CDR3 coding DNA: TGCGCCAGCAGCCAAGCTGACACTGAAGCTTTCTTT. This codes for CASSQADTEAFF.

This clone was observed a handful of times. V is TRBV7-9 and J is TRBJ2-2; TRBD2 aligns across 15 bases. Germline loops: CDR1 SEHNR, CDR2 FQNEAQ (reference sequence). Unmatched junction bases numbered 5, after V lost 4 bases and J lost 5 bases. The CDR3 contains 17 residues. CDR3 protein: CASSSGLAGGYTGELFF. The CDR3 bases are TGTGCCAGCAGCTCGGGACTAGCGGGGGGCTATACCGGGGAGCTGTTTTTT.